A selection of T cell receptor beta chains follows, all from one sample in a study of blood T cell repertoires in COVID-19. TCRdb's table, derived via immunoSEQ multiplex PCR, lists solely in-frame clones and lacks some. Among under 60,000 clones listed, roughly nine tenths were seen once. What was sequenced was peripheral blood. The receptor set was obtained from a woman of 80 years or more with acute or convalescent COVID-19. The CDR3 runs from the conserved cysteine through the conserved F or W. The D gene is left open where the match is weak. Rows may omit the clone size; those that give it use once, few, many or a size class.

j_call | v_call | d_call | clone_size | cdr3_nt | cdr3_aa
TRBJ2-5 | TRBV2 | NA | NA | TGTGCCAGCAGTGAAGGGACTCTCCAAGAGACCCAGTACTTC | CASSEGTLQETQYF
TRBJ1-2 | TRBV30 | NA | NA | TGTGCCTGGAGTGTCAGCGAAGAGGGCTACACCTTC | CAWSVSEEGYTF
TRBJ1-3 | TRBV30 | TRBD1 | NA | TGTGCCTGGACAGGGGGCCTCTCTGGAAACACCATATATTTT | CAWTGGLSGNTIYF
TRBJ1-1 | TRBV6-5 | NA | NA | TGTGCCAGCAGCGAGACAGTGATTCTCACTGAAGCTTTCTTT | CASSETVILTEAFF
TRBJ2-5 | TRBV9 | TRBD2 | NA | TGTGCCAGCAGCGTCGGACTAGCGGGGTCCCAAGAGACCCAGTACTTC | CASSVGLAGSQETQYF
TRBJ2-5 | TRBV18 | TRBD2 | NA | TGTGCCAGCTCTCCGGTGGGTGTCGGCGGGGGCCAAGAGACCCAGTACTTC | CASSPVGVGGGQETQYF
TRBJ2-3 | TRBV13 | TRBD2 | NA | TGTGCCAGCAGCTTATGGACTAGCGGGGGCCCGTCCACAGATACGCAGTATTTT | CASSLWTSGGPSTDTQYF
TRBJ2-1 | TRBV7-9 | NA | NA | TGTGCCAGCAGCACCGTGGGGGGGGGCGGTGAGCAGTTCTTC | CASSTVGGGGEQFF
TRBJ2-5 | TRBV5-1 | NA | NA | TGCGCCAGCAGCTTCCGGACAGGGAGGGAAGAGACCCAGTACTTC | CASSFRTGREETQYF
TRBJ2-5 | TRBV5-1 | NA | NA | TGCGCCAGCAGATCCGGGGAGGAGACCCAGTACTTC | CASRSGEETQYF
TRBJ2-1 | TRBV4-2 | NA | few | TGTGCCAGCAGCCAGGCGCTGACCTCGGCGGCGGGGTTGCAGGGTGAGCAGTTCTTC | CASSQALTSAAGLQGEQFF
TRBJ2-7 | TRBV5-1 | NA | NA | TGCGCCAGCAGCTTGGCCGGGACACAGTTCTACGAGCAGTACTTC | CASSLAGTQFYEQYF
TRBJ1-3 | TRBV3-1/TRBV3-2 | NA | NA | TGTGCCAGCAGTCCAGGGTTCTCTGGAAACACCATATATTTT | CASSPGFSGNTIYF
TRBJ2-6 | TRBV5-1 | NA | NA | TGCGCCAGCAGCTTGGTAACAGCCTCTGGGGCCAACGTCCTGACTTTC | CASSLVTASGANVLTF
TRBJ2-5 | TRBV15 | NA | once | TGTGCCACCAGCAGACAGGGTGGGGTAGCAAACTTC | CATSRQGGVANF
TRBJ2-2 | TRBV6-4 | NA | NA | TGTGCCAGCAGTGACATAAGGGGATCCGGGGAGCTGTTTTTT | CASSDIRGSGELFF
TRBJ1-2 | TRBV7-9 | TRBD1 | NA | TGTGCCAGCAGCTTCGCAGGGGGGTATGGCTACACCTTC | CASSFAGGYGYTF
TRBJ2-3 | TRBV11-1 | TRBD1 | once | TGTGCCAGCAGCTCCCCACAGGGGTTGCACACAGATACGCAGTATTTT | CASSSPQGLHTDTQYF
TRBJ2-1 | TRBV7-9 | NA | NA | TGTGCCAGCAGCTCATTAGGGGTTGAGCAGTTCTTC | CASSSLGVEQFF
TRBJ2-3 | TRBV6-1 | TRBD1 | NA | TGTGCCAGCAGTGAGATAGGGGGCGCCGGCACAGATACGCAGTATTTT | CASSEIGGAGTDTQYF
TRBJ1-2 | TRBV19 | TRBD1 | NA | TGTGCCAGTTTCGACAGGGGGTTTGGCTACACCTTC | CASFDRGFGYTF
TRBJ1-1 | TRBV3-1/TRBV3-2 | NA | NA | TGTGCCAGCAGCCAAGACAGGGAAACTGAAGCTTTCTTT | CASSQDRETEAFF
TRBJ2-5 | TRBV5-4 | NA | NA | TGTGCCAGCAGCTTGGTAGGGAGCCAAGAGACCCAGTACTTC | CASSLVGSQETQYF
TRBJ2-1 | TRBV19 | TRBD2 | NA | TGTGCCAGTAGTTCCCTGCGGGGGGGTGAGCAGTTCTTC | CASSSLRGGEQFF
TRBJ2-5 | TRBV7-2 | NA | NA | TGTGCCAGCAGCCTACAGAGGACTTTGGGAGAGACCCAGTACTTC | CASSLQRTLGETQYF
TRBJ1-6 | TRBV30 | NA | NA | TGTGCCTGGGCAGTCCCTTATAATTCACCCCTCCACTTT | CAWAVPYNSPLHF
TRBJ2-5 | TRBV3-1/TRBV3-2 | TRBD2 | NA | TGTGCCAGCAGCCCTAGCGGCTCCTGGGAGACCCAGTACTTC | CASSPSGSWETQYF
TRBJ1-3 | TRBV18 | TRBD1 | NA | TGTGCCAGCTCAGCAAACAGGGGCCCTGGAAACACCATATATTTT | CASSANRGPGNTIYF
TRBJ1-2 | TRBV7-2 | TRBD1 | NA | TGTGCCAGCAGCTCCACGGGACAGAGCTATGGCTACACCTTC | CASSSTGQSYGYTF
TRBJ1-1 | TRBV5-1 | TRBD1 | NA | TGCGCCAGCAGCGACACAGGGGGCGTTATCACTGAAGCTTTCTTT | CASSDTGGVITEAFF
TRBJ2-2 | TRBV18 | TRBD2 | NA | TGTGCCAGCTCAGGAGGACTAGCGGGCGGCACCGGGGAGCTGTTTTTT | CASSGGLAGGTGELFF
TRBJ2-5 | TRBV9 | TRBD2 | NA | TGTGCCAGCAGCTCCGGGACTAGCGGGGGCGCCCTCCAAGAGACCCAGTACTTC | CASSSGTSGGALQETQYF
TRBJ2-1 | TRBV5-4 | NA | NA | TGTGCCAGCAGCTTTCCCAGCCGCGAGAGCGGCTCCTACAATGAGCAGTTCTTC | CASSFPSRESGSYNEQFF
TRBJ2-1 | TRBV20-1 | TRBD1 | NA | TGCAGTGCTAGTGGGGGGACAGGGCTCTACAATGAGCAGTTCTTC | CSASGGTGLYNEQFF
TRBJ2-5 | TRBV19 | NA | NA | TGTGCCAGTAGTGTCGACAGGACCAAAGAGACCCAGTACTTC | CASSVDRTKETQYF
TRBJ2-3 | TRBV7-7 | TRBD1 | NA | TGTGCCAGCAGCTTAGGAAGGACAGGGACAGATACGCAGTATTTT | CASSLGRTGTDTQYF
TRBJ1-4 | TRBV7-9 | NA | NA | TGTGCCAGCAGCTTTGGAGCCCGTCAGGGAGGGTACGAAAAACTGTTTTTT | CASSFGARQGGYEKLFF
TRBJ2-7 | TRBV6-5 | TRBD2 | NA | TGTGCCAGCAGTTACGGCGGGGGGGCCTACGAGCAGTACTTC | CASSYGGGAYEQYF
TRBJ2-3 | TRBV3-1/TRBV3-2 | NA | NA | TGTGCCAGCAGCCCCGGAGGAGGGGTCGTTGGAGATACGCAGTATTTT | CASSPGGGVVGDTQYF
TRBJ2-7 | TRBV30 | NA | NA | TGTGCCTGGAGTCTATCCCCGGTCGCGGACGAGCAGTACTTC | CAWSLSPVADEQYF
TRBJ2-7 | TRBV5-5 | TRBD2 | NA | TGTGCCAGCAGCCGGGAGGGAGCGGGGAGCTCCTACGAGCAGTACTTC | CASSREGAGSSYEQYF
TRBJ1-6 | TRBV3-1/TRBV3-2 | TRBD1 | NA | TGTGCCAGCAGCTTCCGGGACAGGGATTCACCCCTCCACTTT | CASSFRDRDSPLHF
TRBJ2-1 | TRBV7-2 | NA | NA | TGTGCCAGCAGCTTATCTACAGGTCCGTACAATGAGCAGTTCTTC | CASSLSTGPYNEQFF